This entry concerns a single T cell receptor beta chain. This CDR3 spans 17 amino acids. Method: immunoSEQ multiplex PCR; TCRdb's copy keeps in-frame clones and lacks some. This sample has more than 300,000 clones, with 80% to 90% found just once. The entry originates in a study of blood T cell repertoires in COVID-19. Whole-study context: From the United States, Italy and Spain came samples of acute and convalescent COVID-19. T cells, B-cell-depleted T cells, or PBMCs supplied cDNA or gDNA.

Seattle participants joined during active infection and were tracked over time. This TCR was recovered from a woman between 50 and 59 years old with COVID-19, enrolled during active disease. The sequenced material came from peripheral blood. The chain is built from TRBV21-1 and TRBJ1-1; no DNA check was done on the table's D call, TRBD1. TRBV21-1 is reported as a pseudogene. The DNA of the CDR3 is TGTGCCAGCCCGATCGCGGTCCCGGACAGGGTGAACACTGAAGCTTTCTTT. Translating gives CASPIAVPDRVNTEAFF.